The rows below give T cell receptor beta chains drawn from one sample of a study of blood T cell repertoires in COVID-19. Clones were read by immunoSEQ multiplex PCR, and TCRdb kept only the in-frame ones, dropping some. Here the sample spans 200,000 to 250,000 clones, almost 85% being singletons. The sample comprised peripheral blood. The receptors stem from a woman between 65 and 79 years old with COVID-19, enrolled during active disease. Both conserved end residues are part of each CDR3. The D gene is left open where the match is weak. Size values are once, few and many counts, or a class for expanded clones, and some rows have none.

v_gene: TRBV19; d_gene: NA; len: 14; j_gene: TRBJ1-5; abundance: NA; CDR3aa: CASSWGGRSQPQHF; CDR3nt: TGTGCCAGTAGTTGGGGGGGCCGGTCACAGCCCCAGCATTTT
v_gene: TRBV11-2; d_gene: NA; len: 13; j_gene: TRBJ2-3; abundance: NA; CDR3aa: CASSLDLADTQYF; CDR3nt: TGTGCCAGCAGCTTAGATCTAGCAGATACGCAGTATTTT
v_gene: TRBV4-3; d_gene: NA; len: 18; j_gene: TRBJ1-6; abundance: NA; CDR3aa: CASSQDSTRQADNSPLHF; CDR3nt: TGCGCCAGCAGCCAAGACTCGACCCGACAGGCCGATAATTCACCCCTCCACTTT
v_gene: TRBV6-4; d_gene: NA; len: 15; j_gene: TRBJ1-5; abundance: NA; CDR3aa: CASSEGHSGNQPQHF; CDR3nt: TGTGCCAGCAGTGAGGGACACAGTGGCAATCAGCCCCAGCATTTT
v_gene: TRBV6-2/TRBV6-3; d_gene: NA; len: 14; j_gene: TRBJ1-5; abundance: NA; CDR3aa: CASSYVGSSQPQHF; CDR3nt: TGTGCCAGCAGTTACGTGGGGAGTAGTCAGCCCCAGCATTTT
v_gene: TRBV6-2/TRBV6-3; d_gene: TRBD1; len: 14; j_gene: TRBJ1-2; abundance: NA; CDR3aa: CASSYSGQGSGYTF; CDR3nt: TGTGCCAGCAGTTACTCCGGACAGGGAAGCGGCTACACCTTC
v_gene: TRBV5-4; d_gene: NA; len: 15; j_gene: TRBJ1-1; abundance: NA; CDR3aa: CASSLFGGMNTEAFF; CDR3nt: TGTGCCAGCAGCTTATTTGGGGGGATGAACACTGAAGCTTTCTTT
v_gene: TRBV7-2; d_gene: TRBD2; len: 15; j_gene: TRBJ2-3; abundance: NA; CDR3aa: CASSLAGGSTDTQYF; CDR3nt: TGTGCCAGCAGCTTAGCGGGGGGGAGCACAGATACGCAGTATTTT
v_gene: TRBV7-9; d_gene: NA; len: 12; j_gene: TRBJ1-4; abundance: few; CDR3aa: CASRQGEEKLFF; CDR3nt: TGTGCCAGCAGACAGGGTGAGGAAAAACTGTTTTTT
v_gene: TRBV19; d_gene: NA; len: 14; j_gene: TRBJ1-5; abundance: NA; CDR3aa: CASSPTGRGQPQHF; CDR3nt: TGTGCCAGTAGTCCAACAGGGAGAGGTCAGCCCCAGCATTTT
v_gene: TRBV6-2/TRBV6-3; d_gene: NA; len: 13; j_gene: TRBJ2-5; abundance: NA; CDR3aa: CASSSQRWETQYF; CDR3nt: TGTGCCAGCAGTTCCCAGCGTTGGGAGACCCAGTACTTC
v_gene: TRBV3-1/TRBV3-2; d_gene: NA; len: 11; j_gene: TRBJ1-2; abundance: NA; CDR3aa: CASSQAGGRAF; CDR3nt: TGTGCCAGCAGCCAAGCCGGGGGGCGGGCCTTC
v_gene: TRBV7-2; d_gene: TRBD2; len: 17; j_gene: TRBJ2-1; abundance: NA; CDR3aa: CASSLAPRGGSYNEQFF; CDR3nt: TGTGCCAGCAGCTTAGCACCGCGGGGGGGCTCCTACAATGAGCAGTTCTTC
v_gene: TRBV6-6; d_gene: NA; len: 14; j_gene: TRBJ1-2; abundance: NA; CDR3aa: CASSPRGGSYGYTF; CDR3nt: TGTGCCAGCAGTCCGCGCGGCGGCTCCTATGGCTACACCTTC
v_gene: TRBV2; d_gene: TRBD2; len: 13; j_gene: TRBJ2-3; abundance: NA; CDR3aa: CASRRTRTDTQYF; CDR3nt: TGTGCCAGCAGACGGACTAGAACAGATACGCAGTATTTT
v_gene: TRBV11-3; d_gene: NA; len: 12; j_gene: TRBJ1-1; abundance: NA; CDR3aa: CASSLRDTEAFF; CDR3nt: TGTGCCAGCAGCTTACGGGACACTGAAGCTTTCTTT
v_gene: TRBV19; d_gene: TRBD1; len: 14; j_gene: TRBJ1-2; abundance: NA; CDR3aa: CASSILDRGYGYTF; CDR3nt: TGTGCCAGTAGTATCCTGGACAGGGGCTATGGCTACACCTTC
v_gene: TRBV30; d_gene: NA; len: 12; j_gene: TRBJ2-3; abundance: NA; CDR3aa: CAWSVVEPPQYF; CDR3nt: TGTGCCTGGAGTGTAGTGGAGCCCCCGCAGTATTTT
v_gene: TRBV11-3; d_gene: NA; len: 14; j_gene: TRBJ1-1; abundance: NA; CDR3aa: CASSSWGPNTEAFF; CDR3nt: TGTGCCAGCAGCTCCTGGGGCCCGAACACTGAAGCTTTCTTT
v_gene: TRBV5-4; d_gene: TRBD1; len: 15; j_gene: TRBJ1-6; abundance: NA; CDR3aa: CASSSGQSYNSPLHF; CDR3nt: TGTGCCAGCAGCTCGGGACAGAGCTATAATTCACCCCTCCACTTT
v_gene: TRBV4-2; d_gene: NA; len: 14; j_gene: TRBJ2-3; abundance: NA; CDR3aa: CASSQVRRPDTQYF; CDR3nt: TGTGCCAGCAGCCAAGTCAGGAGGCCAGATACGCAGTATTTT
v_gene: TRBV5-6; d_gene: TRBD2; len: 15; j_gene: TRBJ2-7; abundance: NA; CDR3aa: CASSSLSGRFLEQYF; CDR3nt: TGTGCCAGCAGCAGCCTTAGCGGGAGATTTCTCGAGCAGTACTTC
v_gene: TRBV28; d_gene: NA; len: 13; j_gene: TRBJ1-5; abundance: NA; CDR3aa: CASSLEPTGPQHF; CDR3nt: TGTGCCAGCAGTTTAGAGCCTACGGGGCCCCAGCATTTT
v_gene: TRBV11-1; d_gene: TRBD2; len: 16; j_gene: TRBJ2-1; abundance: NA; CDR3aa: CASSFLAGRVGHEQFF; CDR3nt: TGTGCCAGCAGCTTCCTAGCGGGGCGAGTGGGACATGAGCAGTTCTTC
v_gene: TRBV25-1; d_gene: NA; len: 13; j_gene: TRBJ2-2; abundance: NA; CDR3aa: CASSADTTGELFF; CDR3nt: TGTGCCAGCAGTGCGGACACCACCGGGGAGCTGTTTTTT
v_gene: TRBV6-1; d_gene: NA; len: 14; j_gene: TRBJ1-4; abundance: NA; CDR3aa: CASSEDWGSEKLFF; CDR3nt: TGTGCCAGCAGTGAAGATTGGGGCAGTGAAAAACTGTTTTTT
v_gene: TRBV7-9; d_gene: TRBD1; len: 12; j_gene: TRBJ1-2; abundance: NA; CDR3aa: CASSDRVIGYTF; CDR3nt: TGTGCCAGCAGTGACAGGGTTATCGGCTACACCTTC